A single sample is the source of the 25 T cell receptor beta chains below, sequenced in a study of identical twins. TCRdb reprocessed the 5' RACE reads with MiXCR, giving one entry per CDR3 protein. This table has some 1,600,000 distinct CDR3 sequences, about 32% appearing once. The sample comprised cord blood. The receptor source for this set is a newborn girl in good health.

In this sample, this clonotype turned up many times. The chain is built from TRBV4-2 and TRBJ2-7; TRBD1 agrees at 8 bases. The J segment lost 2 bases and the V segment lost 4 bases, leaving 4 bases of the junction unmatched. The germline V gene encodes CDR1 LGHNA and CDR2 YNFKEQ. The CDR3 is 14 amino acids. The CDR3 region has the DNA TGTGCCAGCAGCCGGGACAGGTCCACCTACGAGCAGTACTTC. Translated, it gives CASSRDRSTYEQYF.

This chain joins TRBV27 and TRBJ2-7; 7 bases line up with TRBD2. Per the germline V gene, CDR1 is MNHEY and CDR2 is SMNVEV (reference sequence). This CDR3 region has 14 residues. J lost 4 bases, V lost 4 bases, and 7 bases had no gene match. CDR3 nucleotide sequence: TGTGCCAGCAGTTCTCCCTCGCGGGGGTACGAGCAGTACTTC. It yields the protein CASSSPSRGYEQYF.

The gene calls are TRBV11-2 and TRBJ2-3; possibly TRBD1 for D (5 bases). Germline-derived CDR1 and CDR2 are SGHAT and FQNNGV. The CDR3 is 15 residues long. The germline V and J ends were trimmed by 1 base and 4 bases, with 12 bases remaining between them. The CDR3: CASSLVGRVADTQYF. The CDR3 nucleotides are TGTGCCAGCAGCTTAGTTGGCAGGGTGGCAGATACGCAGTATTTT.

This clonotype was seen ten or more times. At one end the junction does not follow the germline gene, possibly because of a read error. This chain joins TRBV3-1 and TRBJ1-1; D ambiguous. The germline V gene encodes CDR1 LGHDT and CDR2 YNNKEL (reference sequence). This CDR3 comprises 13 residues. The DNA for the CDR3 is TGCGCCAGCAGCCAAGGTGCGGGCACTGAAGCTTTCTTT. Its protein is CASSQGAGTEAFF.

The chain carries TRBV6-1 and TRBJ2-3, with a possible D match to TRBD2 (5 bases). The CDR3 totals 15 residues. Germline CDR1 MNHNS, CDR2 SASEGT. Trimming took off 2 bases at V and 1 base at J, with 10 bases between the two ends. CDR3 protein: CASSEPGFGTDTQYF. CDR3 coding DNA: TGTGCCAGCAGTGAACCGGGATTCGGCACAGATACGCAGTATTTT.

This clonotype was counted a few times. This chain connects TRBV28 to TRBJ2-7, with 11 bases lining up with TRBD2. Germline-derived CDR1 and CDR2 are MDHEN and SYDVKM. CDR3 length: 20 residues. The junction had 20 bases not matched to a gene; V was cut back by 7 bases and J by 0 bases. The CDR3 here is CASTITTLAGDSRISYEQYF. Here the CDR3 DNA reads TGTGCCAGCACCATAACCACACTAGCGGGAGATTCCCGTATCTCCTACGAGCAGTACTTC.

This clonotype was recorded a few times. The chain is built from TRBV10-3 and TRBJ2-1; a weak D match, TRBD2 (5 bases). V was shortened by 7 bases and J by 4 bases, with 17 bases between the two germline ends. The CDR3 loop spans 15 amino acids. The germline V gene encodes CDR1 ENHRY and CDR2 SYGVKD. The CDR3 DNA is TGTGCCATCATCACGACAAGGGAGAATTACAATGAGCAGTTCTTC. Translation: CAIITTRENYNEQFF.

This clonotype has at least ten counts. The chain uses TRBV5-1 and TRBJ2-1, with TRBD2 matching over 9 bases. Trimming cost V 3 bases and J 4 bases; bases outside gene matches: 5. CDR1 SGHRS and CDR2 YFSETQ come from the germline V gene. The CDR3 sequence is 15 residues long. The CDR3 spells CASSYTSGPYNEQFF. CDR3 sequence (DNA): TGCGCCAGCAGCTATACTAGCGGGCCGTACAATGAGCAGTTCTTC.

V is TRBV27 and J is TRBJ1-1; 9 bases align to TRBD1. The CDR3 spans 12 residues. J was trimmed by 11 bases and V by 4 bases; bases with no gene match: 5. Germline V gene lookup returns CDR1 MNHEY and CDR2 SMNVEV (reference sequence). The DNA of the CDR3 is TGTGCCAGCAGTTCCCGGACAGGGGAGGCTTTCTTT. Encoded protein: CASSSRTGEAFF.

This clonotype has a handful of counts. J is TRBJ2-5 and V is TRBV3-1, with D possibly being TRBD2 (5 bases). Trimming cost V 0 bases and J 5 bases, with 16 bases left between them. From germline, CDR1 is LGHDT and CDR2 YNNKEL (reference sequence). The CDR3 is 16 amino acids. CDR3 sequence reads: CASSQEVPGLGETQYF. The CDR3 region has the DNA TGTGCCAGCAGCCAAGAAGTTCCGGGGTTGGGGGAGACCCAGTACTTC.

The J gene is TRBJ2-7, the V gene TRBV18, with 12 positions matching TRBD1. The junction had 12 bases not matched to a gene; V was cut back by 6 bases and J by 0 bases. The CDR3 is made up of 18 amino acids. Germline CDR1 KGHSH, CDR2 LQKENI. The chain's CDR3 is CASSPGTGGPHYSYEQYF. The CDR3 nucleotides read TGTGCCAGCTCTCCCGGGACAGGGGGCCCACACTACTCCTACGAGCAGTACTTC.

This clonotype was observed a few times. V usage is TRBV3-1 and J usage is TRBJ2-1; 7 bases map to TRBD2. The CDR3 has 15 amino acids. Looked up from germline, CDR1 is LGHDT and CDR2 is YNNKEL (reference sequence). Unmatched junction bases numbered 4, after V lost 1 base and J lost 4 bases. Here the CDR3 DNA reads TGTGCCAGCAGCCAAGGGGGGGGGGTATACAATGAGCAGTTCTTC. Its protein is CASSQGGGVYNEQFF.

This chain links TRBV19 with TRBJ2-1, with 12 bases lining up with TRBD2. Germline values: CDR1 LNHDA, CDR2 SQIVND (reference sequence). Trimming at V came to 1 base and at J to 7 bases, leaving 8 bases not matched to a gene. The CDR3 is made up of 17 amino acids. Here the CDR3 reads CASSIALAGGLLNEQFF. CDR3 DNA: TGTGCCAGTAGTATAGCCCTAGCGGGAGGGCTTTTGAATGAGCAGTTCTTC.

This clonotype has more than one count but fewer than ten. This chain links TRBV19 with TRBJ1-5, with D hard to call. The V end lost 3 bases, the J end lost 2 bases, and 5 bases lay between the germline ends. The CDR3 extends over 13 amino acids. CDR1 is LNHDA and CDR2 is SQIVND in the germline V gene (reference sequence). CDR3 DNA sequence: TGTGCCAGTAGTATGTGGGGCAATCAGCCCCAGCATTTT. It specifies CASSMWGNQPQHF. The full variable domain, with the rest looked up from reference TRBV19 and TRBJ1-5, is DGGITQSPKYLFRKEGQNVTLSCEQNLNHDAMYWYRQDPGQGLRLIYYSQIVNDFQKGDIAEGYSVSREKKESFPLTVTSAQKNPTAFYLCASSMWGNQPQHFGDGTRLSIL.

The chain carries TRBV5-1 and TRBJ1-4, with TRBD1 matching 8 bases. V was clipped by 0 bases and J by 3 bases; unmatched bases: 4. This CDR3 is 16 amino acids long. The germline gives CDR1 SGHRS, CDR2 YFSETQ. The CDR3 nucleotides are TGCGCCAGCAGCTTGGCATCGGACAGGGCTAATGAAAAACTGTTTTTT. It specifies CASSLASDRANEKLFF.

The gene calls are TRBV7-6 and TRBJ2-3; 14 positions match TRBD2. This CDR3 comprises 18 residues. Looked up from germline, CDR1 is SGHVS and CDR2 is FNYEAQ. V lost 3 bases to trimming and J lost 2 bases; unmatched junction nucleotides: 7. CDR3 in amino acids: CASSFRLAGGSYTDTQYF. CDR3 sequence (DNA): TGTGCCAGCAGCTTCAGACTAGCGGGGGGGTCCTACACAGATACGCAGTATTTT.

This clonotype was detected many times. This chain uses TRBV4-2 with TRBJ1-2, with 8 bases matching TRBD1. J gave up 4 bases and V 0 bases, and 4 bases lay outside the gene matches. This CDR3 region has 15 residues. CDR1 and CDR2 (germline): LGHNA, YNFKEQ. The CDR3, as DNA: TGTGCCAGCAGCCAAGATTCCAGGGGGCTCTATGGCTACACCTTC. Amino acid sequence: CASSQDSRGLYGYTF.

J is TRBJ1-4 and V is TRBV20-1; D ambiguous. V shed 1 base and J shed 5 bases, with 11 bases lying between them. The CDR3 extends over 14 amino acids. In germline, CDR1 is DFQATT, CDR2 SNEGSKA (reference sequence). Here the CDR3 DNA reads TGCAGTGCTAGAGTTGCCAGCCAGAATGAAAAACTGTTTTTT. Its protein is CSARVASQNEKLFF.

This clonotype came up a few times. The chain combines TRBV20-1 with TRBJ2-2; D may be TRBD2 (5 bases). CDR3 length: 13 residues. Germline values: CDR1 DFQATT, CDR2 SNEGSKA (reference sequence). V was clipped by 2 bases and J by 5 bases, with 9 bases between them. The chain's CDR3 is CSARFSVTGELFF. For the CDR3, the DNA is TGCAGTGCTAGATTTAGCGTAACCGGGGAGCTGTTTTTT.

The sample holds many counts of this clonotype. V and J are TRBV7-2 and TRBJ2-5, with D hard to call. CDR3 size: 14 residues. Trimming took off 1 base at V and 2 bases at J, with 8 bases between the two ends. Germline V CDR1 and CDR2: SGHTA, FQGNSA. The CDR3 DNA follows: TGTGCCAGCAGCTTAGACAACCTTCAAGAGACCCAGTACTTC. The encoded protein is CASSLDNLQETQYF.

V is TRBV29-1 and J is TRBJ2-3, with D hard to call. CDR1 SQVTM and CDR2 ANQGSEA come from the germline V gene. The CDR3 sequence is 12 residues long. V was shortened by 4 bases and J by 4 bases, with 9 bases between the two germline ends. The CDR3 here is CSVGKAPDTQYF. CDR3 DNA sequence: TGCAGCGTTGGGAAAGCCCCAGATACGCAGTATTTT.

The V call is TRBV10-2, the J call TRBJ1-6; D perhaps matches TRBD1 (6 bases). From germline, CDR1 is WSHSY and CDR2 SAAADI. The CDR3 is 16 amino acids. Between the trimmed V and J ends, which lost 0 bases and 3 bases, there was a span of 9 bases. The CDR3 coding sequence is TGCGCCAGCAGTGAGTCAACAGGGCTCTATAATTCACCCCTCCACTTT. The encoded protein is CASSESTGLYNSPLHF.

This chain uses TRBV20-1 with TRBJ1-1; the D is unclear. Trimming shortened V by 3 bases and J by 6 bases, and 14 bases separated the two germline ends. Per germline, CDR1 DFQATT and CDR2 SNEGSKA (reference sequence). The CDR3 is made up of 13 amino acids. The chain's CDR3 is CSARTDGTAEAFF. The CDR3, as DNA: TGCAGTGCTAGGACGGACGGTACCGCTGAAGCTTTCTTT.

The V call is TRBV11-2, the J call TRBJ2-3; D gene unclear. CDR3 length equals 11 residues. Germline CDR1 and CDR2: SGHAT and FQNNGV. Trimming cost V 2 bases and J 11 bases, with 8 bases left between them. The CDR3 is CASSLMGQQYF. CDR3 coding DNA: TGTGCCAGCAGCTTAATGGGTCAGCAGTATTTT.

This clonotype was found a few times. In DNA, the CDR3 is TGTGCCAGCAGTTACTCGAGACAGGGCGCTGAAGCTTTCTTT. It specifies CASSYSRQGAEAFF. The chain combines TRBV6-7 with TRBJ1-1, with 7 bases lining up with TRBD1. TRBV6-7 is sorted into the ORF group, with uncertain function. The V and J ends lost 0 bases and 6 bases, in that order; junction bases with no gene match: 4. The CDR3 totals 14 residues.